This entry lists 19 T cell receptor delta chains sequenced from one sample in a study of gamma-delta chains in newborns, infants, children. TCRdb redid clone calling on the reads using CATT. The sample has 15,000 or so delta-chain clones, 7.3% seen once; the top ten hold under 25%. Sequencing was performed on blood. These receptor sequences come from a child who was a newborn, infant or young child, either healthy, febrile or measles-vaccinated (not recorded which).

Of note for this clone: The likely explanation is a read error, given a far larger clone one base away. The same CDR3 also results from other DNA sequences found in this sample. V and J are TRDV2 and TRDJ3, with 8 bases matching TRDD3. V lost 3 bases to trimming and J lost 0 bases; unmatched junction nucleotides: 9. Germline CDR1 is GEAIGNYY and CDR2 is EKD. The CDR3 consists of 19 residues. CDR3 loop: CACDSTGGPSSWDTRQMFF. In DNA, the CDR3 is TGTGCCTGTGACTCTACTGGGGGCCCGAGCTCCTGGGACACCCGACAGATGTTTTTC.

On this clone itself: A much larger clone differs from this one at a single base, so this may be a read error. This chain joins TRDV2 and TRDJ3; TRDD3 matches 12 bases. CDR1 and CDR2 from the germline V gene are GEAIGNYY and EKD. The CDR3 runs 19 residues. V lost 0 bases, J lost 3 bases, and 5 bases stayed unmatched. Here the CDR3 reads CACDTAGGYANWDTRQMFF. CDR3 nucleotides: TGTGCCTGTGACACCGCTGGGGGATACGCGAACTGGGACACCCGACAGATGTTTTTC.

Regarding this clone: A much larger clone differs from this one at a single base, so this may be a read error. This specimen includes other DNA sequences encoding the same CDR3. The V call is TRDV2, the J call TRDJ1; 10 bases line up with TRDD3. From germline, CDR1 is GEAIGNYY and CDR2 EKD. The CDR3 has 17 residues. With V trimmed by 1 base and J by 0 bases, 7 bases remained unmatched. The CDR3: CACDTWGIQGYTDKLIF. The CDR3 nucleotides are TGTGCCTGTGACACTTGGGGGATACAGGGGTACACCGATAAACTCATCTTT.

The chain recombines TRAV29/DV5 with TRDJ2; 7 bases match TRDD3. Looked up from germline, CDR1 is NSMFDY and CDR2 is ISSIKDK. J gave up 0 bases and V 0 bases, and 5 bases lay outside the gene matches. There are 16 residues in the CDR3. CDR3 DNA sequence: TGTGCAGCAAGCGCGCTGGGGGTTGCTTTGACAGCACAACTCTTCTTT. Amino acids: CAASALGVALTAQLFF.

This chain joins TRDV3 and TRDJ1, with 8 nucleotides matching TRDD3. CDR3 length: 16 residues. Germline assignment: CDR1 TVYSNPD and CDR2 GDNSRS (reference sequence). Trimming removed 2 bases from V and 3 bases from J; junction bases left unmatched: 14. CDR3 DNA: TGTGCCTTTTCCCTGGGGCCTACTGGGGGCCCCGATAAACTCATCTTT. Translated, it gives CAFSLGPTGGPDKLIF.

There are a few counts of this clone. This chain uses TRDV2 with TRDJ3; 11 bases are shared with TRDD3. CDR3 length: 22 amino acids. V dropped 0 bases and J dropped 0; count of bases not matched to a gene: 12. Germline loops: CDR1 GEAIGNYY, CDR2 EKD. CDR3 sequence reads: CACDTVGLGDSPSSWDTRQMFF. The DNA for the CDR3 is TGTGCCTGTGACACCGTTGGACTGGGGGATAGCCCCAGCTCCTGGGACACCCGACAGATGTTTTTC.

Remarks on this clone: A much larger clone is a single base away; this may be a read error. Other DNA sequences in the same sample also yield this CDR3. The chain couples TRDV2 to TRDJ3, with 9 bases lining up with TRDD3. V was clipped by 4 bases and J by 3 bases; unmatched bases: 3. The CDR3 sequence is 16 residues long. Germline V gives CDR1 GEAIGNYY, CDR2 EKD. The DNA for the CDR3 is TGTGCCTGTGATACCTGGGGGATCTGGGACACCCGACAGATGTTTTTC. This gives the protein CACDTWGIWDTRQMFF.

By its share, this clone is medium-sized (0.01 to 0.1%). The likely explanation is a read error, given a far larger clone one base away. This same CDR3 is encoded by further DNA sequences in the sample. The chain recombines TRDV2 with TRDJ2, with 8 nucleotides matching TRDD3. This CDR3 region has 14 residues. Germline V lookup: CDR1 GEAIGNYY, CDR2 EKD. This CDR3 reads CACDTWGMTAQLFF. As DNA, the CDR3 is TGTGCCTGCGACACCTGGGGGATGACAGCACAACTCTTCTTT.

About this clone: A much larger clone lies one base from this, so it may be a read error. Within the sample, other DNA sequences also encode this same CDR3. This sequence joins TRDV2 and TRDJ3; D possibly corresponds to TRDD3 (6 bases). V was clipped by 1 base and J by 1 base, with 10 bases between them. CDR1 GEAIGNYY and CDR2 EKD come from the germline V gene. The CDR3 contains 17 residues. The CDR3 nucleotides read TGTGCCTGTGACACAGTACTGGGATCCTGGGACACCCGACAGATGTTTTTC. Protein: CACDTVLGSWDTRQMFF.

This clone has just a few counts. Within the sample, other DNA sequences also encode this same CDR3. J is TRDJ3 and V is TRDV2; TRDD3 is a possible D gene (5 bases). The V gene lost 0 bases and the J gene lost 3 bases, with 11 bases spanning the gap. Germline assignment: CDR1 GEAIGNYY and CDR2 EKD. This CDR3 spans 17 amino acids. CDR3 bases: TGTGCCTGTGACACCAGGGGGTTAATCTGGGACACCCGACAGATGTTTTTC. Its translation is CACDTRGLIWDTRQMFF.

The chain is built from TRDV2 and TRDJ3, with TRDD3 identical over 11 bases. V dropped 0 bases and J dropped 2; count of bases not matched to a gene: 5. The V gene's germline CDR1 is GEAIGNYY and CDR2 EKD. This CDR3 is 19 amino acids long. CDR3 in DNA: TGTGCCTGTGACACCCTGGGGGATACTAAGGCCTGGGACACCCGACAGATGTTTTTC. This sequence encodes CACDTLGDTKAWDTRQMFF.

With respect to this clone: This may be a read error: a much more frequent sequence differs by one nucleotide. The same CDR3 also results from other DNA sequences found in this sample. The chain couples TRDV2 to TRDJ3, with D possibly TRDD3 on 5 matching bases. CDR3 length: 16 residues. The germline V gene has CDR1 GEAIGNYY and CDR2 EKD. CDR3 region: CACDTWGSWDTRQMFF. The CDR3 region has the DNA TGTGCCTGTGACACCTGGGGCTCCTGGGACACCCGCCAGATGTTTTTC.

There are a few counts of this clone. A read error may account for a junction end that differs from germline. Other DNA sequences in the sample encode the same CDR3. For the CDR3, the DNA is TGTGCCTGTGACAAACTGGGGGCTGTGACAGCACAGCTCTTCTTT. It specifies CACDKLGAVTAQLFF. The V call is TRDV2, the J call TRDJ2; the match to TRDD3 covers 8 bases. This CDR3 is 15 amino acids long. Looked up from germline, CDR1 is GEAIGNYY and CDR2 is EKD.

This sequence joins TRDV2 and TRDJ3; TRDD3 agrees at 12 bases. Losses at the gene ends were 2 bases for V and 0 bases for J; bases not matched to a gene: 10. The CDR3 runs 21 residues. The germline CDR1 and CDR2 sequences are GEAIGNYY and EKD. This chain's CDR3 is CACDITTGGYTSSWDTRQMFF. Written as DNA, the CDR3 is TGTGCCTGTGACATCACAACTGGGGGATACACTTCCTCCTGGGACACCCGACAGATGTTTTTC.

The rearrangement uses TRDV2 and TRDJ3; the match to TRDD3 covers 13 bases. CDR3 length: 21 residues. Germline CDR1 is GEAIGNYY and CDR2 is EKD. Germline trimming cut 0 bases from V and 0 bases from J; bases unmatched to any gene: 7. The CDR3 DNA reads as TGTGCCTGTGACACCGAAGAAAACTGGGGGATACGCTCCTGGGACACCCGACAGATGTTTTTC. This codes for CACDTEENWGIRSWDTRQMFF.

Turning to this clone: For this DNA, TCRdb reports the protein of a much larger clone, which diverges at residue 5, most likely from a read error; the protein presented here is translated directly from the DNA. The genes are TRDV2 and TRDJ3; the match to TRDD3 covers 8 bases. The J segment lost 0 bases and the V segment lost 3 bases, leaving 3 bases of the junction unmatched. The germline CDR1 and CDR2 sequences are GEAIGNYY and EKD. This CDR3 spans 17 amino acids. In nucleotides, the CDR3 is TGTGCCTGTGACGAGCTGGGGGACTCCTGGGACACCCGACAGATGTTTTTC. Translating gives CACDELGDSWDTRQMFF.

The chain is built from TRDV2 and TRDJ3; D gene ambiguous. Germline V gene data show CDR1 as GEAIGNYY and CDR2 as EKD. V was pared by 4 bases and J by 2 bases, with 14 bases between. CDR3 length: 17 amino acids. CDR3 sequence (DNA): TGTGCCTGTGATTCTGTACCCCTAACCTGGGACACCCGACAGATGTTTTTC. This translates into CACDSVPLTWDTRQMFF.

This clone was detected many times. This CDR3 is also generated by other DNA sequences in the sample. The CDR3 is CACDPLGDTDKLIF. CDR3 sequence (DNA): TGTGCCTGTGACCCTCTGGGGGATACCGATAAACTCATCTTT. The genes are TRDV2 and TRDJ1; TRDD3 aligns across 9 bases. Germline V gene sequence: CDR1 GEAIGNYY, CDR2 EKD. This CDR3 is 14 amino acids long. V shed 3 bases and J 2 bases; nucleotides not matched to a gene: 3.

This clone was counted a single time. A single base separates this from a much larger clone, so it may be a read error. This same CDR3 is encoded by further DNA sequences in the sample. This sequence joins TRDV2 and TRDJ3; 8 bases match TRDD3. Germline CDR1 is GEAIGNYY and CDR2 is EKD. This CDR3 contains 20 residues. CDR3 bases: TGTGCCTGTGACCCCGTACTGGGGGTAATCATATCCTGGGACACCCGCCAGATGTTTTTC. Translating gives CACDPVLGVIISWDTRQMFF.